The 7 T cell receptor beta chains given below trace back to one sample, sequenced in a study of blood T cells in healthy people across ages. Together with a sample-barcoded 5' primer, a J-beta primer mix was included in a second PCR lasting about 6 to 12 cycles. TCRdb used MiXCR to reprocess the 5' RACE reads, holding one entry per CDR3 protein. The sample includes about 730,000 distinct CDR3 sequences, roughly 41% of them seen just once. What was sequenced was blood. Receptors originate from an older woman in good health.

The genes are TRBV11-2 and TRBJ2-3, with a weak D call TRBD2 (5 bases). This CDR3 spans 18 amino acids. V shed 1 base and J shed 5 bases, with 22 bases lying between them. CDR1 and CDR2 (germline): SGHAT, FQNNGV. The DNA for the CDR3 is TGTGCCAGCAGCTTAGGTAGACTACCTAAGCTAGCAGGAGATACGCAGTATTTT. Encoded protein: CASSLGRLPKLAGDTQYF.

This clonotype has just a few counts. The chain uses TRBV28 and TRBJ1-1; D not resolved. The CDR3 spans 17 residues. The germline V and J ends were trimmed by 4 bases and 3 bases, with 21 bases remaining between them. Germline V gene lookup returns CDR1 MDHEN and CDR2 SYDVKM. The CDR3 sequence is CASSSSSLGRGDTEAFF. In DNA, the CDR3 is TGTGCCAGCAGTTCTTCCTCACTGGGCAGAGGTGACACTGAAGCTTTCTTT.

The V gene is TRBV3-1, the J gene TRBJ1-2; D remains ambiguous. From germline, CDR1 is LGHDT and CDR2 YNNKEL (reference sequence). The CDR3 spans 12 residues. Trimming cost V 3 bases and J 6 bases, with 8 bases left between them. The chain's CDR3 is CASSQAGNGYTF. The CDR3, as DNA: TGTGCCAGCAGCCAGGCCGGGAATGGCTACACCTTC. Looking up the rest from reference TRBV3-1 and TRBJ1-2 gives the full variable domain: DTAVSQTPKYLVTQMGNDKSIKCEQNLGHDTMYWYKQDSKKFLKIMFSYNNKELIINETVPNRFSPKSPDKAHLNLHINSLELGDSAVYFCASSQAGNGYTFGSGTRLTVV.

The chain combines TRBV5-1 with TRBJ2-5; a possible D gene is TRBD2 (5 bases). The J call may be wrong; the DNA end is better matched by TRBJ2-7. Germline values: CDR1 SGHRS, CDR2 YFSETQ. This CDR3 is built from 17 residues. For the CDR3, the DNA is TGCGCCAGCAGCTATGAGGTCAGGACTTGGGGAGCTTACGAGCAGTACTTC. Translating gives CASSYEVRTWGAYEQYF.

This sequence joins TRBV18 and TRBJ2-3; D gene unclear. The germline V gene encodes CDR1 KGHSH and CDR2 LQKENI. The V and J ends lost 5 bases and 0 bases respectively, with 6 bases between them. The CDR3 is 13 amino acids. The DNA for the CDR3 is TGTGCCAGCTCATCGGACAGCACAGATACGCAGTATTTT. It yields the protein CASSSDSTDTQYF.

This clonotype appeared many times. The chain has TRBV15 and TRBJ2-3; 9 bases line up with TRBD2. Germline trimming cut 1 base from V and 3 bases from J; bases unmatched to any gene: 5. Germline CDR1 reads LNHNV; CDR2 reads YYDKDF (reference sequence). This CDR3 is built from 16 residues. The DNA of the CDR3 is TGTGCCACCAGCAGAGGGCTAGCGGGGAAGACAGATACGCAGTATTTT. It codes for CATSRGLAGKTDTQYF.

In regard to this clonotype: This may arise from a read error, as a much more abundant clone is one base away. CDR3 nucleotide sequence: TGTGCCAGCCAAAGGGTACCCGGGGGGACGTTCTTC. Its protein product is CASQRVPGGTFF. This sequence joins TRBV7-2 and TRBJ2-1; 7 nucleotides line up with TRBD2. The germline CDR1 and CDR2 sequences are SGHTA and FQGNSA. The CDR3 covers 12 residues. The junction had 13 bases not matched to a gene; V was cut back by 8 bases and J by 15 bases.